The T cell receptor (beta chain) described here comes from a study of T cells in women clearing cervical HPV infection. Study context: Control women cleared a single incident HPV16 infection within 12 months. Controls gave blood once infection was undetectable; cases at lesion identification. Whole-study findings and limits: CIN3+ cases had significantly higher TCR richness than controls; evenness did not differ. Controls had more TRBV6-7 (approximately 0.16%) than cases (roughly 0.11%).

TCRdb keeps only in-frame clones here, not all; method: immunoSEQ multiplex PCR. Its table lists around 21,000 clones. CDR1 is LNHDA, CDR2 SQIVND, per germline (reference sequence). V was trimmed by 3 bases and J by 4 bases, leaving 15 bases between them. This CDR3 contains 16 residues. Of note for this clone: Its antigen is still unknown. The read halts 3 residues ahead of the CDR3 end, with the missing end drawn from the germline J gene.

This sequence joins TRBV19 and TRBJ2-2; maybe TRBD1 (5 bases). The origin of this receptor is a woman aged 18 to 75 with a cervical HPV16 infection that either progressed to CIN3+ or cleared (not recorded which). Sequenced sample: blood buffy coat. The DNA read from the CDR3 is TGTGCCAGTAGTATTTCGATAGGTCAGGGCACCGGGGAG. It codes for CASSISIGQGTGE. The entire CDR3 is CASSISIGQGTGELFF.